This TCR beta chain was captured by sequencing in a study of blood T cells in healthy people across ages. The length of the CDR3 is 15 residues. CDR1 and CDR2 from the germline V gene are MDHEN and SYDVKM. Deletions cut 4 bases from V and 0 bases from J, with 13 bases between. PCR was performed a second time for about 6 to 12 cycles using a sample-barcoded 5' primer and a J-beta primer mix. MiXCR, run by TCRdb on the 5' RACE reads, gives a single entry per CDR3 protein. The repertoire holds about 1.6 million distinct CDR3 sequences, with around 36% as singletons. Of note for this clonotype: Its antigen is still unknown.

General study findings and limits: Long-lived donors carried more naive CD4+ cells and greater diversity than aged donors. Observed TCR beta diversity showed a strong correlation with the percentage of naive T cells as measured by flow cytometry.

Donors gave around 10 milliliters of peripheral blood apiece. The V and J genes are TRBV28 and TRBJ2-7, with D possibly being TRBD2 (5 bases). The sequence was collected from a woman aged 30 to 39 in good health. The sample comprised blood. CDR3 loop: CASSSEEGTSYEQYF. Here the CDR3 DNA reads TGTGCCAGCAGTTCGGAAGAGGGAACCTCCTACGAGCAGTACTTC.